Below, one T cell receptor beta chain is given with its context. The sample comes from a study of cytomegalovirus exposure and HLA in healthy donors. The table came from immunoSEQ multiplex PCR; TCRdb's copy has only in-frame clones and leaves some out. This table holds roughly 250,000 clones, roughly 89% found once. After removal of 6 bases from V and 4 bases from J, the junction contained 7 bases not matched to a gene. This CDR3 has 15 amino acids. The germline V gene encodes CDR1 WSHSY and CDR2 SAAADI. The sample was PBMCs. The chain links TRBV10-2 to TRBJ2-2, with TRBD1 identical over 8 bases. The clonotype was recovered from a woman aged 18 to 35 in good health and CMV-seronegative. The CDR3 DNA reads as TGCGCCAGCAGGCCAACAGGGGGAAGCACCGGGGAGCTGTTTTTT. Amino acids: CASRPTGGSTGELFF.